What follows are 28 T cell receptor beta chains derived from one specimen sequenced in a study of cytomegalovirus exposure and HLA in healthy donors. PCR was performed using 60 Vbeta and 13 Jbeta primers. The table came from immunoSEQ multiplex PCR; TCRdb's copy has only in-frame clones and leaves some out. The data contain under 150,000 clones, over 75% of them seen just once; the ten biggest clones take up 1.7%. The sample consisted of PBMCs. Source of these receptors: a boy aged 5-17 years in good health and CMV-seronegative.

The chain recombines TRBV19 with TRBJ2-6; 8 bases match TRBD1. This CDR3 contains 17 residues. From germline, CDR1 is LNHDA and CDR2 SQIVND (reference sequence). V lost 3 bases to trimming and J lost 1 base; unmatched junction nucleotides: 5. CDR3 loop: CASSIPGGQSGANVLTF. DNA of the CDR3: TGTGCCAGTAGTATCCCAGGGGGCCAATCTGGGGCCAACGTCCTGACTTTC.

This sequence joins TRBV4-2 and TRBJ2-2; 11 bases fit TRBD2. The V and J ends lost 3 bases and 5 bases, in that order; junction bases with no gene match: 8. The CDR3 has 17 residues. CDR1 is LGHNA, CDR2 YNFKEQ, per germline. The CDR3 DNA sequence: TGTGCCAGCAGCCAGGAAGGGCTAGCGGGAGGTACCGGGGAGCTGTTTTTT. This sequence encodes CASSQEGLAGGTGELFF.

This clone has just a few counts. V and J are TRBV5-1 and TRBJ2-7, with TRBD1 identical over 7 bases. The CDR3 is made up of 15 amino acids. The J segment lost 0 bases and the V segment lost 6 bases, leaving 9 bases of the junction unmatched. CDR1 SGHRS and CDR2 YFSETQ come from the germline V gene. Here the CDR3 DNA reads TGCGCCAGCACTCTCCAGGGGGACAGCTCCTACGAGCAGTACTTC. It codes for CASTLQGDSSYEQYF.

This clone has only one observation. This sequence joins TRBV4-1 and TRBJ1-6; D remains unclear. Germline assignment: CDR1 MGHRA and CDR2 YSYEKL. The CDR3 totals 14 residues. V lost 0 bases, J lost 7 bases, and 7 bases lay in between. The CDR3 loop is CASSQDPRNSPLHF. CDR3 nucleotides: TGCGCCAGCAGCCAAGATCCCCGGAATTCACCCCTCCACTTT.

This clone was picked up one time. The rearrangement links TRBV18 to TRBJ2-5, with 7 bases that match TRBD2. Per germline, CDR1 KGHSH and CDR2 LQKENI. Trimming cost V 8 bases and J 3 bases; bases outside gene matches: 6. The CDR3 loop spans 13 amino acids. The CDR3 loop is CASTTGGEETQYF. CDR3 coding DNA: TGTGCCAGCACAACGGGGGGAGAAGAGACCCAGTACTTC. The variable domain in full, with the rest retrieved from reference TRBV18 and TRBJ2-5, is NAGVMQNPRHLVRRRGQEARLRCSPMKGHSHVYWYRQLPEEGLKFMVYLQKENIIDESGMPKERFSAEFPKEGPSILRIQQVVRGDSAAYFCASTTGGEETQYFGPGTRLLVL.

This CDR3 reads CASRLGTGGNEQFF. The DNA for the CDR3 is TGTGCCAGCAGATTAGGGACAGGGGGTAATGAGCAGTTCTTC. The chain carries TRBV5-6 and TRBJ2-1, with 11 bases aligning to TRBD1. The V and J ends lost 5 bases and 7 bases, in that order; junction bases with no gene match: 5. In germline, CDR1 is SGHDT, CDR2 YYEEEE. The CDR3 has 14 residues.

V is TRBV5-1 and J is TRBJ2-1; possibly TRBD2 for D (5 bases). Germline lookup yields CDR1 SGHRS and CDR2 YFSETQ. Deletions cut 4 bases from V and 5 bases from J, with 7 bases between. The CDR3 consists of 12 residues. The CDR3 protein is CASSGENNEQFF. The CDR3 bases are TGCGCCAGCAGCGGGGAGAACAATGAGCAGTTCTTC.

The chain has TRBV4-1 and TRBJ2-1, with TRBD2 matching over 7 bases. This CDR3 region has 16 residues. Germline-derived CDR1 and CDR2 are MGHRA and YSYEKL. V shed 0 bases and J 2 bases; nucleotides not matched to a gene: 4. CDR3 bases: TGCGCCAGCAGCCAAGATGGAGCGGGGACCTACAATGAGCAGTTCTTC. Protein sequence: CASSQDGAGTYNEQFF.

The chain links TRBV18 to TRBJ2-2; a weak D match, TRBD1 (6 bases). Trimming removed 2 bases from V and 4 bases from J, with 14 bases in between. The V gene's germline CDR1 is KGHSH and CDR2 LQKENI. The CDR3 extends over 16 amino acids. DNA for the CDR3: TGTGCCAGCTCACCAAGGGACAAGGTTGCCACCGGGGAGCTGTTTTTT. This codes for CASSPRDKVATGELFF. The variable domain in full, completed from reference TRBV18 and TRBJ2-2, reads NAGVMQNPRHLVRRRGQEARLRCSPMKGHSHVYWYRQLPEEGLKFMVYLQKENIIDESGMPKERFSAEFPKEGPSILRIQQVVRGDSAAYFCASSPRDKVATGELFFGEGSRLTVL.

The V gene is TRBV18, the J gene TRBJ2-3; 13 positions agree with TRBD2. This CDR3 is 17 amino acids long. V lost 2 bases to trimming and J lost 0 bases; unmatched junction nucleotides: 2. The germline V gene encodes CDR1 KGHSH and CDR2 LQKENI. The CDR3 DNA is TGTGCCAGCTCACCAGGACTAGCGGGAGCGAGCACAGATACGCAGTATTTT. Protein: CASSPGLAGASTDTQYF.

The chain recombines TRBV7-9 with TRBJ1-1; D unclear. V lost 2 bases and J lost 5, with 9 bases in between. Germline CDR1 SEHNR, CDR2 FQNEAQ (reference sequence). This CDR3 contains 13 residues. The CDR3 region has the DNA TGTGCCAGCAGCTTAACATCGGAGACTGAAGCTTTCTTT. Protein: CASSLTSETEAFF.

The rearrangement links TRBV7-2 to TRBJ1-2, with no clear D. V dropped 6 bases and J dropped 0 bases, with 11 bases sitting between them. This CDR3 is 14 amino acids long. CDR1 is SGHTA, CDR2 FQGNSA, per germline. CDR3 sequence (DNA): TGTGCCAGCAGGGTCAGAGGCTCTAACTATGGCTACACCTTC. Its protein is CASRVRGSNYGYTF.

V gene TRBV4-3 combines with J gene TRBJ2-7, with no clear D. The CDR3 has 14 residues. The ends were cut back, 0 bases at V and 2 bases at J, with 8 bases in the middle. Germline CDR1 and CDR2: LGHNA and YSLEER. The CDR3 protein is CASSQDTETYEQYF. The CDR3 DNA reads TGCGCCAGCAGCCAAGATACAGAAACCTACGAGCAGTACTTC.

The chain carries TRBV19 and TRBJ1-6; 9 positions agree with TRBD1. The CDR3 covers 16 residues. After removal of 3 bases from V and 6 bases from J, the junction contained 6 bases not matched to a gene. Germline loops: CDR1 LNHDA, CDR2 SQIVND (reference sequence). The CDR3 is CASSMGQGFINSPLHF. In DNA, the CDR3 is TGTGCCAGTAGTATGGGACAGGGCTTTATTAATTCACCCCTCCACTTT.

J is TRBJ2-7 and V is TRBV5-6, with D maybe TRBD2 (5 bases). Trimming removed 1 base at V and 6 bases at J, with 11 bases between. The CDR3 is 13 residues long. Looked up from germline, CDR1 is SGHDT and CDR2 is YYEEEE. CDR3 region: CASSLTSSLEQYF. The CDR3 DNA sequence: TGTGCCAGCAGCTTGACTAGTTCCCTCGAGCAGTACTTC.

This clone was seen once. The chain couples TRBV6-5 to TRBJ2-7; 11 bases agree with TRBD2. The CDR3 is 14 residues long. Losses at the gene ends were 6 bases for V and 6 bases for J; bases not matched to a gene: 7. Germline CDR1 is MNHEY and CDR2 is SVGAGI. The CDR3 DNA reads TGTGCCAGCAGCCAGACCGGGACTAGCGGCGAGCAGTACTTC. It codes for CASSQTGTSGEQYF.

The chain couples TRBV12-5 to TRBJ1-5; D is ambiguous. V lost 5 bases, J lost 7 bases, and 21 bases lay in between. The CDR3 is 16 residues long. Germline CDR1 LGHNT, CDR2 FRNRAP. The CDR3 DNA reads as TGTGCTAGTGGTATTACCGTGACGGGGTGGCGGCAGCCCCAGCATTTT. It translates to CASGITVTGWRQPQHF.

The V and J genes are TRBV4-1 and TRBJ1-4; D not resolved. CDR3 length: 15 residues. Germline V gene sequence: CDR1 MGHRA, CDR2 YSYEKL. V was clipped by 0 bases and J by 10 bases, with 15 bases between them. The CDR3 protein is CASSQEDRSRGKLFF. DNA for the CDR3: TGCGCCAGCAGCCAAGAGGACCGGTCTCGGGGAAAACTGTTTTTT.

The gene calls are TRBV2 and TRBJ1-2, with D hard to call. The CDR3 spans 14 residues. Germline V lookup: CDR1 SNHLY, CDR2 FYNNEI. The ends were cut back, 4 bases at V and 6 bases at J, with 15 bases in the middle. CDR3 coding DNA: TGTGCCAGCAGTGGGGCAGTTGGAGGCGATGGCTACACCTTC. Residues: CASSGAVGGDGYTF.

The rearrangement joins TRBV19 to TRBJ2-1, with a tentative D call TRBD1 (5 bases). The length of the CDR3 is 11 residues. V was clipped by 9 bases and J by 4 bases, with 7 bases between them. Per germline, CDR1 LNHDA and CDR2 SQIVND (reference sequence). The CDR3 here is CASRQYNEQFF. CDR3 sequence (DNA): TGTGCCAGCAGACAGTACAATGAGCAGTTCTTC.

The rearrangement joins TRBV2 to TRBJ1-5; D is possibly TRBD1 (6 bases). V was cut by 8 bases and J by 0 bases, with 11 bases left in between. In germline, CDR1 is SNHLY, CDR2 FYNNEI. The CDR3 runs 14 residues. In DNA form, the CDR3 reads TGTGCCAGCTCCCAGGGGAATAGCAATCAGCCCCAGCATTTT. Its translation: CASSQGNSNQPQHF. Full variable domain (outside the CDR3, taken from reference TRBV2 and TRBJ1-5): EPEVTQTPSHQVTQMGQEVILRCVPISNHLYFYWYRQILGQKVEFLVSFYNNEISEKSEIFDDQFSVERPDGSNFTLKIRSTKLEDSAMYFCASSQGNSNQPQHFGDGTRLSIL.

This clone was observed a single time. CDR3 coding DNA: TGTGCCAGCATCCTAGATCTTAACACCAATGGCTACACCTTC. This gives the protein CASILDLNTNGYTF. This rearrangement joins TRBV7-2 to TRBJ1-2, with D hard to call. Trimming cost V 7 bases and J 6 bases, with 18 bases left between them. Looked up from germline, CDR1 is SGHTA and CDR2 is FQGNSA. This CDR3 comprises 14 residues.

The chain combines TRBV30 with TRBJ2-7, with a weak D call TRBD2 (5 bases). The CDR3 loop spans 19 amino acids. V was pared by 4 bases and J by 0 bases, with 28 bases between. Germline assignment: CDR1 GTSNPN and CDR2 SVGIG (reference sequence). The CDR3 sequence: CAWNYQPLSRGPLSYEQYF. The CDR3 nucleotides read TGTGCCTGGAATTACCAACCGTTATCACGGGGTCCCCTCTCCTACGAGCAGTACTTC.

The rearrangement joins TRBV9 to TRBJ1-6; D is undetermined. Per germline, CDR1 SGDLS and CDR2 YYNGEE. Trimming took off 0 bases at V and 8 bases at J, with 9 bases between the two ends. This CDR3 is built from 14 residues. The CDR3 is CASSVVEGDSPLHF. The CDR3 DNA follows: TGTGCCAGCAGCGTAGTAGAGGGAGATTCACCCCTCCACTTT.

The rearrangement links TRBV5-4 to TRBJ2-2; 7 positions match TRBD2. This CDR3 spans 12 amino acids. The V gene end was trimmed by 4 bases and the J gene end by 8 bases; junction bases not matched to a gene: 2. Germline CDR1 reads SGHNT; CDR2 reads YYREEE (reference sequence). The CDR3, as DNA: TGTGCCAGCAGCACGGGACTAGGGGAGCTGTTTTTT. The encoded protein is CASSTGLGELFF.

The chain carries TRBV7-3 and TRBJ2-2; D is perhaps TRBD2 (5 bases). Germline-derived CDR1 and CDR2 are SGHTA and FQGTGA. V lost 5 bases to trimming and J lost 6 bases, with 10 bases between them. The CDR3 contains 13 residues. As DNA, the CDR3 is TGTGCCAGCAGCAGTAGCGATGCCGGGGAGCTGTTTTTT. Its protein is CASSSSDAGELFF.

The V and J genes are TRBV2 and TRBJ2-1; 11 bases fit TRBD1. The germline V gene encodes CDR1 SNHLY and CDR2 FYNNEI. Trimming removed 5 bases from V and 7 bases from J; junction bases left unmatched: 10. The CDR3 covers 16 residues. The chain's CDR3 is CASSWFSGTGGNEQFF. The CDR3 DNA reads as TGTGCCAGCAGTTGGTTCTCCGGGACAGGGGGAAATGAGCAGTTCTTC.

The V and J genes are TRBV7-9 and TRBJ1-1; tentative D call: TRBD1 (6 bases). Trimming shortened V by 5 bases and J by 5 bases, and 12 bases separated the two germline ends. CDR3 length equals 13 residues. The germline gives CDR1 SEHNR, CDR2 FQNEAQ (reference sequence). The DNA of the CDR3 is TGTGCCAGCAGCAAGGGGGAGCTTACTGAAGCTTTCTTT. Translating it yields CASSKGELTEAFF. Combining the CDR3 with reference TRBV7-9 and TRBJ1-1 gives the whole variable domain DTGVSQNPRHKITKRGQNVTFRCDPISEHNRLYWYRQTLGQGPEFLTYFQNEAQLEKSRLLSDRFSAERPKGSFSTLEIQRTEQGDSAMYLCASSKGELTEAFFGQGTRLTVV.